The TCR beta chain described here comes from a study of blood T cell repertoires in COVID-19. As for the study in general: PBMCs, B-cell-depleted T cells, or T cells were the source of the cDNA or gDNA that made up the material.

The CDR3 contains 15 residues. V was trimmed by 7 bases and J by 0 bases, leaving 13 bases between them. Per the germline V gene, CDR1 is SGDLS and CDR2 is YYNGEE. Measured with immunoSEQ multiplex PCR; TCRdb has only the in-frame clones, and not every one. The data contain some 74,000 clones, over 80% of them singletons. Input material: peripheral blood. The gene calls are TRBV9 and TRBJ1-4; tentatively, D is TRBD1 (5 bases). This clonotype was obtained from an elderly woman with acute or convalescent COVID-19. The DNA for the CDR3 is TGTGCCAGCTCGAGAGGGACTTCAACTAATGAAAAACTGTTTTTT. Its protein product is CASSRGTSTNEKLFF.